A selection of T cell receptor beta chains follows, all from one sample in a study of cytomegalovirus exposure and HLA in healthy donors. Profiled with immunoSEQ multiplex PCR; TCRdb holds only in-frame clones, not every one. This sample has a few hundred thousand clones, with about 86% found just once. Sequenced material: PBMCs. These receptors were obtained from a woman aged 18-29 years in good health and CMV-seronegative. Both conserved end residues are part of each CDR3. A D gene is named only where the DNA matches it firmly. Some rows mark clone size as missing; the rest say once, few, many or name a class of expanded clone.

j_gene: TRBJ1-1; v_gene: TRBV7-9; d_gene: TRBD1; abundance: -; CDR3aa: CASSLDRENTEAFF; CDR3nt: TGTGCCAGCAGCTTGGACAGGGAGAACACTGAAGCTTTCTTT
j_gene: TRBJ1-4; v_gene: TRBV18; d_gene: -; abundance: -; CDR3aa: CASSPTASSNEKLFF; CDR3nt: TGTGCCAGCTCACCGACAGCCTCGTCTAATGAAAAACTGTTTTTT
j_gene: TRBJ1-4; v_gene: TRBV5-1; d_gene: TRBD1; abundance: -; CDR3aa: CASSPQTGNNEKLFF; CDR3nt: TGCGCCAGCAGCCCCCAGACAGGGAATAATGAAAAACTGTTTTTT
j_gene: TRBJ2-1; v_gene: TRBV25-1; d_gene: TRBD2; abundance: once; CDR3aa: CASSLSGRGHSYNEQFF; CDR3nt: TGTGCCAGCAGTCTCAGCGGGAGAGGTCACTCCTACAATGAGCAGTTCTTC
j_gene: TRBJ1-2; v_gene: TRBV9; d_gene: -; abundance: -; CDR3aa: CASSVDGQAPYGYTF; CDR3nt: TGTGCCAGCAGCGTAGATGGGCAGGCCCCCTATGGCTACACCTTC
j_gene: TRBJ1-5; v_gene: TRBV27; d_gene: TRBD1; abundance: -; CDR3aa: CASTGGRNQPQHF; CDR3nt: TGTGCCAGCACAGGGGGGAGGAATCAGCCCCAGCATTTT
j_gene: TRBJ2-6; v_gene: TRBV11-3; d_gene: -; abundance: -; CDR3aa: CASSPSRGAGANVLTF; CDR3nt: TGTGCCAGCAGCCCGAGTAGGGGTGCTGGGGCCAACGTCCTGACTTTC
j_gene: TRBJ1-5; v_gene: TRBV7-8; d_gene: -; abundance: -; CDR3aa: CASSLGTSNQPQHF; CDR3nt: TGTGCCAGCAGCTTAGGGACAAGCAATCAGCCCCAGCATTTT
j_gene: TRBJ2-7; v_gene: TRBV7-8; d_gene: TRBD1; abundance: -; CDR3aa: CASSSEGAGPRITYEQYF; CDR3nt: TGTGCCAGCAGCTCCGAGGGGGCGGGCCCCCGAATAACCTACGAGCAGTACTTC
j_gene: TRBJ1-1; v_gene: TRBV30; d_gene: -; abundance: -; CDR3aa: CAWSQGGTEAFF; CDR3nt: TGTGCCTGGAGTCAGGGAGGTACTGAAGCTTTCTTT
j_gene: TRBJ2-1; v_gene: TRBV5-1; d_gene: -; abundance: -; CDR3aa: CASSSFNEQFF; CDR3nt: TGCGCCAGCAGCTCGTTCAATGAGCAGTTCTTC
j_gene: TRBJ2-7; v_gene: TRBV6-6; d_gene: -; abundance: -; CDR3aa: CASSYSQGYNEQYF; CDR3nt: TGTGCCAGCAGTTACTCTCAGGGTTATAACGAGCAGTACTTC
j_gene: TRBJ2-7; v_gene: TRBV27; d_gene: TRBD1; abundance: few; CDR3aa: CASSFGTGEYEQYF; CDR3nt: TGTGCCAGCAGTTTCGGGACAGGGGAATACGAGCAGTACTTC
j_gene: TRBJ1-2; v_gene: TRBV7-3; d_gene: TRBD1; abundance: -; CDR3aa: CASSSGQNVYGYTF; CDR3nt: TGTGCCAGCAGCTCGGGACAGAACGTCTATGGCTACACCTTC
j_gene: TRBJ2-7; v_gene: TRBV6-6; d_gene: -; abundance: once; CDR3aa: CASSYTPQVPEQYF; CDR3nt: TGTGCCAGCAGTTACACCCCACAGGTACCCGAGCAGTACTTC
j_gene: TRBJ2-7; v_gene: TRBV19; d_gene: TRBD1; abundance: -; CDR3aa: CASTTRQGDEQYF; CDR3nt: TGTGCCAGTACCACCCGCCAGGGGGACGAGCAGTACTTC
j_gene: TRBJ2-5; v_gene: TRBV19; d_gene: TRBD2; abundance: -; CDR3aa: CASRWTSGFGETQYF; CDR3nt: TGTGCCAGTAGGTGGACTAGCGGCTTCGGAGAGACCCAGTACTTC
j_gene: TRBJ2-7; v_gene: TRBV7-9; d_gene: TRBD2; abundance: -; CDR3aa: CASSPHWREGLRYEQYF; CDR3nt: TGTGCCAGCAGCCCCCACTGGCGGGAGGGCCTCCGTTACGAGCAGTACTTC
j_gene: TRBJ2-2; v_gene: TRBV6-6; d_gene: -; abundance: -; CDR3aa: CASSYSRSDSGELFF; CDR3nt: TGTGCCAGCAGTTACTCGAGGTCGGATTCCGGGGAGCTGTTTTTT
j_gene: TRBJ1-2; v_gene: TRBV6-5; d_gene: TRBD1; abundance: -; CDR3aa: CASSYRDSHIYGYTF; CDR3nt: TGTGCCAGCAGTTACCGGGACAGTCATATTTATGGCTACACCTTC
j_gene: TRBJ1-2; v_gene: TRBV7-8; d_gene: -; abundance: -; CDR3aa: CASSFGTGSDYGYTF; CDR3nt: TGTGCCAGCAGCTTTGGCACAGGGAGCGACTATGGCTACACCTTC
j_gene: TRBJ2-5; v_gene: TRBV6-6; d_gene: -; abundance: -; CDR3aa: CASSPTRGETQYF; CDR3nt: TGTGCCAGCAGCCCGACTAGGGGAGAGACCCAGTACTTC
j_gene: TRBJ2-5; v_gene: TRBV7-9; d_gene: TRBD2; abundance: -; CDR3aa: CASSWGGRETQYF; CDR3nt: TGTGCCAGCAGCTGGGGGGGTAGAGAGACCCAGTACTTC
j_gene: TRBJ1-2; v_gene: TRBV9; d_gene: TRBD1; abundance: once; CDR3aa: CASSVGGTGGGQGYTF; CDR3nt: TGTGCCAGCAGCGTAGGTGGGACAGGGGGCGGTCAAGGCTACACCTTC
j_gene: TRBJ1-1; v_gene: TRBV7-9; d_gene: -; abundance: -; CDR3aa: CASSLAIAARNTEAFF; CDR3nt: TGTGCCAGCAGCTTAGCGATAGCAGCCCGGAACACTGAAGCTTTCTTT
j_gene: TRBJ1-6; v_gene: TRBV4-1; d_gene: -; abundance: -; CDR3aa: CASSHGGLRLNSPLHF; CDR3nt: TGCGCCAGCAGCCACGGAGGCCTAAGGCTTAATTCACCCCTCCACTTT
j_gene: TRBJ1-2; v_gene: TRBV5-1; d_gene: TRBD1; abundance: -; CDR3aa: CASSLANRGEGGYTF; CDR3nt: TGCGCCAGCAGCTTGGCCAACAGGGGAGAGGGTGGCTACACCTTC
j_gene: TRBJ2-7; v_gene: TRBV4-1; d_gene: TRBD2; abundance: -; CDR3aa: CASSPISGRSHEQYF; CDR3nt: TGCGCCAGCAGCCCCATTAGCGGGAGGAGCCACGAGCAGTACTTC
j_gene: TRBJ2-7; v_gene: TRBV6-4; d_gene: TRBD1; abundance: -; CDR3aa: CASSCSTPGQSCYEQYF; CDR3nt: TGTGCCAGCAGTTGCAGTACTCCGGGACAGTCCTGCTACGAGCAGTACTTC
j_gene: TRBJ1-2; v_gene: TRBV6-5; d_gene: -; abundance: few; CDR3aa: CASSSREGRYGYTF; CDR3nt: TGTGCCAGCAGTTCCCGGGAAGGCCGCTATGGCTACACCTTC
j_gene: TRBJ2-1; v_gene: TRBV9; d_gene: -; abundance: -; CDR3aa: CASSPSGRGSYNEQFF; CDR3nt: TGTGCCAGCAGCCCGAGCGGTCGGGGCTCCTACAATGAGCAGTTCTTC
j_gene: TRBJ2-1; v_gene: TRBV6-6; d_gene: TRBD2; abundance: -; CDR3aa: CASSYSASGGMNEQFF; CDR3nt: TGTGCCAGCAGTTACTCGGCCAGCGGGGGGATGAATGAGCAGTTCTTC